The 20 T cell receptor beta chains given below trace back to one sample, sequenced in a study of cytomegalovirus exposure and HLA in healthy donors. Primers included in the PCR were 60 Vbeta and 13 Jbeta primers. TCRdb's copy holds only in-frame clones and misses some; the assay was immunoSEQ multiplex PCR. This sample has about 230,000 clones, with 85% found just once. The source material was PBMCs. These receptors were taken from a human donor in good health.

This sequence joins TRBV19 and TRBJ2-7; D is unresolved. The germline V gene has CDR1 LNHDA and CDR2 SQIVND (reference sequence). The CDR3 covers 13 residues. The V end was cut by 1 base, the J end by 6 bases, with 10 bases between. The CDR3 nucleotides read TGTGCCAGTAGTATAGGCGTTGCAAGCGAGCAGTACTTC. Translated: CASSIGVASEQYF.

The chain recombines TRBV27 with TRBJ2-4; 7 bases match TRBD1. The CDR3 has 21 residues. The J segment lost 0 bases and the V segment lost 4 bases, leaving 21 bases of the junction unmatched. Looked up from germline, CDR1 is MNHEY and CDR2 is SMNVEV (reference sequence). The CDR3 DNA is TGTGCCAGCAGTTCCGCGACCACCGGGACAGTCAAATACCGAGCCAAAAACATTCAGTACTTC. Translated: CASSSATTGTVKYRAKNIQYF.

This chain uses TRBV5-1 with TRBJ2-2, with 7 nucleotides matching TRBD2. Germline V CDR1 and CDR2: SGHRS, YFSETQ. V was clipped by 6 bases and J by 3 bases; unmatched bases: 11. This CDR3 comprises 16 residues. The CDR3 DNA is TGCGCCAGCATAGGAGGCGGGAGAGTAGACACCGGGGAGCTGTTTTTT. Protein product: CASIGGGRVDTGELFF.

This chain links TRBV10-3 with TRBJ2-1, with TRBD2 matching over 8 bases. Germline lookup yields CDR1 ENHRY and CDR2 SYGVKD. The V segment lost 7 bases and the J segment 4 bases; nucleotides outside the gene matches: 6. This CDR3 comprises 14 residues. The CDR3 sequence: CAITRAGVYNEQFF. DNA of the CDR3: TGTGCCATCACCCGAGCGGGAGTTTACAATGAGCAGTTCTTC.

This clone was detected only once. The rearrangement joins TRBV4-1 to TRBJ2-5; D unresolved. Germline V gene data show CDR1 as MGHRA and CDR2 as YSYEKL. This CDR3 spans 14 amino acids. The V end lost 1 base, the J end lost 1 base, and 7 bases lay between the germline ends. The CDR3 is CASSQVLIQETQYF. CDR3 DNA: TGCGCCAGCAGCCAAGTTCTAATCCAAGAGACCCAGTACTTC.

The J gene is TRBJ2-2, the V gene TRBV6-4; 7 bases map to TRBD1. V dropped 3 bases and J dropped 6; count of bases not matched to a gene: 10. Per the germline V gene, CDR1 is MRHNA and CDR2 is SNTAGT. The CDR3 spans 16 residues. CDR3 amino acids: CASSEKGTDGAGELFF. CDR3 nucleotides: TGTGCCAGCAGTGAAAAGGGGACAGACGGGGCCGGGGAGCTGTTTTTT.

CDR3 coding DNA: TGCGCCAGCAGTAGGGTTGCGGGAGTCAATGAGCAGTTCTTC. Protein: CASSRVAGVNEQFF. The chain joins TRBV5-1 to TRBJ2-1; 7 positions match TRBD2. The CDR3 is 14 residues long. Trimming removed 5 bases from V and 6 bases from J; junction bases left unmatched: 8. CDR1 is SGHRS and CDR2 is YFSETQ in the germline V gene.

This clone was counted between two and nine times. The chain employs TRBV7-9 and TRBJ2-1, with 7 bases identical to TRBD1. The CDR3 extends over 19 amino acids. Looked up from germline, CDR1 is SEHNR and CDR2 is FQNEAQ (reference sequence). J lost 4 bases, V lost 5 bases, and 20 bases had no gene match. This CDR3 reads CASSILVKGFGTAYNEQFF. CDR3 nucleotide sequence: TGTGCCAGCAGCATCCTAGTTAAGGGATTCGGGACAGCATACAATGAGCAGTTCTTC.

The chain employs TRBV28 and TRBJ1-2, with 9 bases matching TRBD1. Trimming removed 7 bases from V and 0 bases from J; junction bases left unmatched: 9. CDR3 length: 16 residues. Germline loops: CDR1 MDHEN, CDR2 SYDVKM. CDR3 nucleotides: TGTGCCAGCACTACAGGGGGCTACTTAACTAACTATGGCTACACCTTC. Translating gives CASTTGGYLTNYGYTF.

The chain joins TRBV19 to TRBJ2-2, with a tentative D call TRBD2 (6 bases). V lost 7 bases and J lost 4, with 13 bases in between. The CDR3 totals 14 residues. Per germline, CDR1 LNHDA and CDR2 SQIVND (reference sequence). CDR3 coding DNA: TGTGCCAGTATCGGCGGGATCTTCACCGGGGAGCTGTTTTTT. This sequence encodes CASIGGIFTGELFF. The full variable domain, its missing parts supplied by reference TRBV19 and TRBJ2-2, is DGGITQSPKYLFRKEGQNVTLSCEQNLNHDAMYWYRQDPGQGLRLIYYSQIVNDFQKGDIAEGYSVSREKKESFPLTVTSAQKNPTAFYLCASIGGIFTGELFFGEGSRLTVL.

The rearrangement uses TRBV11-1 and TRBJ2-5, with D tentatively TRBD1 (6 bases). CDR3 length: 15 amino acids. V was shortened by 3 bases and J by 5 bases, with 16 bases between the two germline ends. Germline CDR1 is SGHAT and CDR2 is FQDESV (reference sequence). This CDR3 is CASSFSIRQGETQYF. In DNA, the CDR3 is TGTGCCAGCAGCTTCAGTATCCGGCAGGGGGAGACCCAGTACTTC. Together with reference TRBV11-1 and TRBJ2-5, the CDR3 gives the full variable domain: EAEVAQSPRYKITEKSQAVAFWCDPISGHATLYWYRQILGQGPELLVQFQDESVVDDSQLPKDRFSAERLKGVDSTLKIQPAELGDSAMYLCASSFSIRQGETQYFGPGTRLLVL.

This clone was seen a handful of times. In DNA form, the CDR3 reads TGTGCCAGCAGGCCGGGACTAGCGACACGGGGCCTGTACTTC. As protein: CASRPGLATRGLYF. The chain recombines TRBV2 with TRBJ2-7, with 10 bases identical to TRBD2. In germline, CDR1 is SNHLY, CDR2 FYNNEI. The ends lost 6 bases at V and 12 bases at J; junction bases unmatched: 14. This CDR3 is built from 14 residues.

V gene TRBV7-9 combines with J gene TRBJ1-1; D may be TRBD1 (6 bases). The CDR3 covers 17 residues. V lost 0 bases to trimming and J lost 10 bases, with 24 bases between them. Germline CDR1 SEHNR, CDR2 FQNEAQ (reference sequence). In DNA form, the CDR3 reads TGTGCCAGCAGCTTAGCGGGGGGAGGGACACTGAAGCTTTCAGCTTTCTTT. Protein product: CASSLAGGGTLKLSAFF. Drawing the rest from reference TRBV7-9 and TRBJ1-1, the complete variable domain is DTGVSQNPRHKITKRGQNVTFRCDPISEHNRLYWYRQTLGQGPEFLTYFQNEAQLEKSRLLSDRFSAERPKGSFSTLEIQRTEQGDSAMYLCASSLAGGGTLKLSAFFGQGTRLTVV.

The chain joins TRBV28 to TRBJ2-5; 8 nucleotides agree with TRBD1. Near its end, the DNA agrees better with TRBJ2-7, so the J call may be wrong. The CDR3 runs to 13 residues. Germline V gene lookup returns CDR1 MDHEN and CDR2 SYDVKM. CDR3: CASIAGGRDEQYF. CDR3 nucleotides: TGTGCCAGCATCGCAGGGGGCAGGGACGAGCAGTACTTC.

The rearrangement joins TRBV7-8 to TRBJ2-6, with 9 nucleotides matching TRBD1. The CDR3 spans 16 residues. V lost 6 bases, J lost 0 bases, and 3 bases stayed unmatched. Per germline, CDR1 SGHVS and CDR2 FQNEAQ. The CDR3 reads CASRGTGSSGANVLTF. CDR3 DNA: TGTGCCAGCAGAGGGACAGGGAGCTCTGGGGCCAACGTCCTGACTTTC. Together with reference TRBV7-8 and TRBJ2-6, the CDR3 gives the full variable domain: GAGVSQSPRYKVAKRGQDVALRCDPISGHVSLFWYQQALGQGPEFLTYFQNEAQLDKSGLPSDRFFAERPEGSVSTLKIQRTQQEDSAVYLCASRGTGSSGANVLTFGAGSRLTVL.

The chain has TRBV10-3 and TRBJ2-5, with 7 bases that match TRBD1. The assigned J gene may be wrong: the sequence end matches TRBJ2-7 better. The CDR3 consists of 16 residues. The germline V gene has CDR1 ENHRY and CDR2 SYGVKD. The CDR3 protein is CAISDRKRPGTDEQYF. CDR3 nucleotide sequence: TGTGCCATCAGTGATCGAAAGCGCCCCGGGACAGACGAGCAGTACTTC.

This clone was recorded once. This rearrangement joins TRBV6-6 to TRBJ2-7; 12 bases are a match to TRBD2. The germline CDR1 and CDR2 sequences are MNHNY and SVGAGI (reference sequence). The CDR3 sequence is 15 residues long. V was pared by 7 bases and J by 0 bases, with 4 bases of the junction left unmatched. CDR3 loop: CASNGLAGLSYEQYF. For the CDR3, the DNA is TGTGCCAGCAACGGACTAGCGGGACTCTCCTACGAGCAGTACTTC.

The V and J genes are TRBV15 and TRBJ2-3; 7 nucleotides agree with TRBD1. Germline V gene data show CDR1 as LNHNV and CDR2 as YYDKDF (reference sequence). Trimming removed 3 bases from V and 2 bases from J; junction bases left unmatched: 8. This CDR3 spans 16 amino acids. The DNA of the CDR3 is TGTGCCACCAGCAGTCTGAGGGACAGAGTCACAGATACGCAGTATTTT. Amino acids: CATSSLRDRVTDTQYF.

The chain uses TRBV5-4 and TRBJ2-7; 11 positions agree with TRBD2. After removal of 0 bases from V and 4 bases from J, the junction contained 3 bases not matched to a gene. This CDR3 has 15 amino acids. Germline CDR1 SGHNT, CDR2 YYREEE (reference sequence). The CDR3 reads CASSLEGTSGYEQYF. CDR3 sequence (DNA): TGTGCCAGCAGCTTGGAGGGGACTAGCGGTTACGAGCAGTACTTC.

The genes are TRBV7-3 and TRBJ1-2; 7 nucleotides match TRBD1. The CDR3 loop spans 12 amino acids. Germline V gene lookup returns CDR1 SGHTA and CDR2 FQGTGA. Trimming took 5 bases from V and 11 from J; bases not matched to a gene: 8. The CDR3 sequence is CASSPMGQNYTF. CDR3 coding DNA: TGTGCCAGCAGCCCGATGGGACAGAATTACACCTTC.